Below are 3 T cell receptor beta chains sequenced from a single sample in a study of blood T cells in healthy people across ages. The use of a sample-barcoded 5' primer and a J-beta primer mix characterized a second PCR of roughly 6 to 12 cycles. Via MiXCR, TCRdb re-called the 5' RACE reads, giving one row per CDR3 protein. This sample has around 500,000 distinct CDR3 sequences, with about 27% found just once. The sample also formed part of further work on T cells of mothers and their children.

Sequencing was carried out using blood. The receptors were gathered from a boy between 2 and 10 years old in good health.

The genes are TRBV7-9 and TRBJ2-5; TRBD2 is a possible D gene (6 bases). Germline CDR1 and CDR2: SEHNR and FQNEAQ (reference sequence). Trimming stripped 1 base from V and 4 bases from J, with 13 bases between. CDR3 size: 15 residues. The CDR3 spells CASSLEAGKRETQYF. In DNA, the CDR3 is TGTGCCAGCAGCTTAGAGGCGGGGAAACGAGAGACCCAGTACTTC.

J is TRBJ2-5 and V is TRBV6-1, with TRBD1 as a possible D gene (5 bases). The J call may be mistaken, given a closer DNA end match to TRBJ2-7. Germline V gives CDR1 MNHNS, CDR2 SASEGT. The CDR3 sequence is 13 residues long. CDR3 in DNA: TGTGCCAGCAGTGGGGCAGGGTTGCACGAGCAGTACTTC. It yields the protein CASSGAGLHEQYF.

The chain uses TRBV29-1 and TRBJ2-7; TRBD1 aligns across 9 bases. Germline values: CDR1 SQVTM, CDR2 ANQGSEA. J was trimmed by 0 bases and V by 6 bases; bases with no gene match: 3. This CDR3 spans 13 amino acids. The CDR3 is CSVGQGHSYEQYF. CDR3 nucleotides: TGCAGCGTCGGACAGGGGCACTCCTACGAGCAGTACTTC.